The entry below gives a single TCR beta chain sequence along with its context. The data are from a study of blood T cell repertoires in COVID-19. Sequencing was performed with immunoSEQ multiplex PCR; in TCRdb, only in-frame clones are kept and a portion is missing. The table has roughly 160,000 clones, about four fifths seen once; the top ten hold roughly 11%. The CDR3 is 13 residues long. Unmatched junction bases numbered 2, after V lost 4 bases and J lost 8 bases. Germline CDR1 and CDR2: SGDLS and YYNGEE. The sequence was collected from a man aged 50 or older who had recovered from COVID-19. This chain joins TRBV9 and TRBJ1-3; 11 positions agree with TRBD1. The source material was PBMCs or T cells enriched from blood (not recorded which). CDR3: CASSLGQGDTIYF. DNA for the CDR3: TGTGCCAGCAGCTTGGGACAGGGGGACACCATATATTTT. The full variable domain, its missing parts supplied by reference TRBV9 and TRBJ1-3, is DSGVTQTPKHLITATGQRVTLRCSPRSGDLSVYWYQQSLDQGLQFLIQYYNGEERAKGNILERFSAQQFPDLHSELNLSSLELGDSALYFCASSLGQGDTIYFGEGSWLTVV.